This T cell receptor (beta chain) was captured in a study of blood T cell repertoires in COVID-19. The wider study: The study drew acute and convalescent COVID-19 samples from the United States, Italy and Spain. PBMCs, B-cell-depleted T cells, or T cells provided the cDNA or gDNA that made up the material.

Looked up from germline, CDR1 is LNHDA and CDR2 is SQIVND (reference sequence). The ends lost 8 bases at V and 0 bases at J; junction bases unmatched: 6. This CDR3 has 14 amino acids. In the original analysis: Counts of nucleated cells, estimated from reference gene primer amplification, were obtained. Repertoires were generated with immunoSEQ multiplex PCR, while TCRdb's copy carries only in-frame clones and drops some. V, J and clone size reflect that table, while D and trimming were determined from the DNA. Counted here are about 99,000 clones, 60% to 85% occurring once; the ten biggest clones make up 15% to 20%.

Sample: peripheral blood. The TCR sequence derives from a woman of 80 years or more with active or convalescent COVID-19. This rearrangement joins TRBV19 to TRBJ2-7; 8 positions agree with TRBD1. The CDR3 spells CASAGTGDSYEQYF. DNA of the CDR3: TGTGCCAGTGCCGGGACAGGCGACTCCTACGAGCAGTACTTC. Variable domain in full (rest from reference TRBV19 and TRBJ2-7): DGGITQSPKYLFRKEGQNVTLSCEQNLNHDAMYWYRQDPGQGLRLIYYSQIVNDFQKGDIAEGYSVSREKKESFPLTVTSAQKNPTAFYLCASAGTGDSYEQYFGPGTRLTVT.